The 20 T cell receptor beta chains listed next were all sequenced from one sample in a study of T cell responses to AZD1222 COVID-19 vaccine. Clones were sequenced by immunoSEQ multiplex PCR, and TCRdb holds only the in-frame ones, with some missing. The sample shows roughly 140,000 clones, roughly 93% of them seen only once. Here the sequenced sample was peripheral blood, taken 28 days after the second AZD1222 dose. These TCRs come from an adult who received the AZD1222 COVID-19 vaccine.

V and J are TRBV19 and TRBJ1-5; no clear D. Trimming stripped 6 bases from V and 6 bases from J, with 9 bases between. Germline values: CDR1 LNHDA, CDR2 SQIVND (reference sequence). The CDR3 has 12 residues. The chain's CDR3 is CASSISGQPQHF. The CDR3 nucleotides are TGTGCCAGTAGCATAAGCGGTCAGCCCCAGCATTTT.

With regard to this clone: Here the CDR3 omits its conserved ending phenylalanine or tryptophan, so a read error is the likely source. Because the CDR3's place on the DNA is in doubt, the DNA is left out and the CDR3 is given as listed by TCRdb. The rearrangement joins TRBV7-9 to TRBJ1-2. The germline CDR1 and CDR2 sequences are SEHNR and FQNEAQ (reference sequence). Including both end residues, the CDR3 is 13 amino acids long. CDR3 sequence reads: CASSLATGGILMV.

The chain couples TRBV7-9 to TRBJ2-5, with 9 bases identical to TRBD2. CDR3 length: 18 residues. Losses at the gene ends were 1 base for V and 1 base for J; bases not matched to a gene: 10. CDR1 SEHNR and CDR2 FQNEAQ come from the germline V gene (reference sequence). The CDR3 loop reads CASSLGQSSGNLQETQYF. DNA for the CDR3: TGTGCCAGCAGCTTAGGGCAGTCTAGCGGGAACCTCCAAGAGACCCAGTACTTC.

The V gene is TRBV19, the J gene TRBJ1-5, with a tentative D call TRBD1 (6 bases). The CDR3 is made up of 14 amino acids. The germline V and J ends were trimmed by 7 bases and 10 bases, with 20 bases remaining between them. The germline V gene encodes CDR1 LNHDA and CDR2 SQIVND (reference sequence). The CDR3 loop is CASINRDSGGPQHF. The CDR3 DNA reads TGTGCCAGTATAAACAGGGACTCAGGAGGACCCCAGCATTTT.

This clone was detected once. CDR3 in DNA: TGTGCCAGCGGGGGACTGGGGGCCTACGAGCAGTACTTC. Residues: CASGGLGAYEQYF. The chain employs TRBV27 and TRBJ2-7; D is possibly TRBD2 (6 bases). Trimming left V 8 bases short and J 2 bases short, with 13 bases between. Looked up from germline, CDR1 is MNHEY and CDR2 is SMNVEV (reference sequence). The CDR3 is made up of 13 amino acids.

CDR3 coding DNA: TGTGCCAGCAGCTTCGGGTCTGGAAACACCATATATTTT. This gives the protein CASSFGSGNTIYF. The chain combines TRBV7-9 with TRBJ1-3, with D unresolved. The CDR3 contains 13 residues. Germline CDR1 is SEHNR and CDR2 is FQNEAQ (reference sequence). V was cut by 3 bases and J by 1 base, with 4 bases left in between.

This clone was observed a single time. The chain links TRBV7-2 to TRBJ1-2, with 11 positions matching TRBD1. This CDR3 comprises 16 residues. Per germline, CDR1 SGHTA and CDR2 FQGNSA. V shed 2 bases and J 7 bases; nucleotides not matched to a gene: 9. The CDR3 coding sequence is TGTGCCAGCAGCTTAACCCCCCCCGGGACAGGGGGTGGCTACACCTTC. It is translated as CASSLTPPGTGGGYTF.

The rearrangement uses TRBV2 and TRBJ2-1; 7 nucleotides agree with TRBD2. The germline V gene has CDR1 SNHLY and CDR2 FYNNEI. The CDR3 is 14 residues long. V gave up 4 bases and J gave up 8 bases; unmatched junction bases: 8. The CDR3 DNA reads as TGTGCCAGCAGTGCTCCCGGGAGGAGCGATGAGCAGTTCTTC. Translation gives CASSAPGRSDEQFF.

The chain carries TRBV14 and TRBJ1-2; maybe TRBD1 (5 bases). Deletions cut 0 bases from V and 8 bases from J, with 13 bases between. Germline assignment: CDR1 SGHDN and CDR2 FVKESK. This CDR3 is 14 amino acids long. The CDR3 loop is CASSQDIRGRGYTF. The CDR3 DNA is TGTGCCAGCAGCCAAGATATAAGGGGCAGGGGCTACACCTTC.

This chain uses TRBV5-1 with TRBJ2-3; TRBD2 matches 7 bases. The CDR3 sequence is 15 residues long. Germline CDR1 is SGHRS and CDR2 is YFSETQ. After removal of 2 bases from V and 5 bases from J, the junction contained 8 bases not matched to a gene. CDR3 amino acids: CASSFAGASGDTQYF. DNA for the CDR3: TGCGCCAGCAGCTTCGCGGGAGCCTCGGGAGATACGCAGTATTTT.

V gene TRBV4-1 combines with J gene TRBJ2-3, with 7 bases matching TRBD2. CDR3 length: 14 amino acids. With 2 bases clipped from V and 5 bases from J, the junction kept 4 bases outside the gene matches. CDR1 MGHRA and CDR2 YSYEKL come from the germline V gene. CDR3 in DNA: TGCGCCAGCAGCCAACCGGCTAGCGGAGATACGCAGTATTTT. The encoded protein is CASSQPASGDTQYF.

Turning to this clone: Other DNA sequences in the same sample also yield this CDR3. This rearrangement joins TRBV5-1 to TRBJ1-3, with D possibly being TRBD1 (6 bases). This CDR3 spans 14 amino acids. Trimming pared 4 bases from V and 4 bases from J, leaving 12 bases between. Germline V CDR1 and CDR2: SGHRS, YFSETQ. The CDR3 region is CASSLTGSGNTIYF. In DNA form, the CDR3 reads TGCGCCAGCAGCCTAACAGGGTCCGGAAACACCATATATTTT.

A single count supports this clone. The V call is TRBV7-8, the J call TRBJ1-5; 7 bases align to TRBD1. The germline V gene encodes CDR1 SGHVS and CDR2 FQNEAQ. This CDR3 comprises 14 residues. Trimming removed 5 bases from V and 8 bases from J; junction bases left unmatched: 9. CDR3 amino acids: CASSHGTAKEPQHF. The CDR3, as DNA: TGTGCCAGCAGCCACGGGACAGCCAAGGAGCCCCAGCATTTT.

Of note for this clone: A read error may produce the germline difference seen at one junction end. The V and J genes are TRBV25-1 and TRBJ1-5; tentatively, D is TRBD1 (6 bases). The CDR3 has 12 amino acids. Germline CDR1 MGHDK, CDR2 SYGVNS. CDR3 sequence reads: CASREGGEPQHF. CDR3 nucleotide sequence: TGTGCCAGCCGTGAGGGGGGGGAGCCCCAGCATTTT.

The table lists this clone with a count of one. The chain links TRBV3-1 (or the pseudogene TRBV3-2) to TRBJ1-3, with D perhaps matching TRBD1 (5 bases). The CDR3 runs to 16 residues. Deletions cut 0 bases from V and 1 base from J, with 10 bases between. Germline CDR1 is LGHDT and CDR2 is YNNKEL (reference sequence). The CDR3 region has the DNA TGTGCCAGCAGCCAAGACGTCTGGGGGTCTGGAAACACCATATATTTT. Amino acid sequence: CASSQDVWGSGNTIYF.

This chain uses TRBV7-9 with TRBJ1-1, with D maybe TRBD1 (6 bases). Germline V CDR1 and CDR2: SEHNR, FQNEAQ (reference sequence). V lost 3 bases and J 4 bases, leaving 12 bases between the germline ends. CDR3 length equals 14 residues. This CDR3 is CASSFRGAGTEAFF. The CDR3 bases are TGTGCCAGCAGCTTTCGGGGGGCGGGCACTGAAGCTTTCTTT. Variable domain in full (rest from reference TRBV7-9 and TRBJ1-1): DTGVSQNPRHKITKRGQNVTFRCDPISEHNRLYWYRQTLGQGPEFLTYFQNEAQLEKSRLLSDRFSAERPKGSFSTLEIQRTEQGDSAMYLCASSFRGAGTEAFFGQGTRLTVV.

The gene calls are TRBV14 and TRBJ2-1; the match to TRBD1 covers 9 bases. Germline trimming cut 2 bases from V and 5 bases from J; bases unmatched to any gene: 7. The length of the CDR3 is 16 residues. Germline-derived CDR1 and CDR2 are SGHDN and FVKESK. The CDR3 loop is CASSQTGGPRNNEQFF. The CDR3 bases are TGTGCCAGCAGCCAAACAGGGGGCCCCAGAAACAATGAGCAGTTCTTC.

This chain links TRBV15 with TRBJ2-7; the D gene could be TRBD1 or TRBD2 (6 bases each). Per the germline V gene, CDR1 is LNHNV and CDR2 is YYDKDF (reference sequence). CDR3 size: 15 residues. With 5 bases removed from V and 3 bases from J, the gap between germline ends came to 17 bases. The CDR3 bases are TGTGCCACCAGCCAAAGACGGGGGCTCTACTACGAGCAGTACTTC. Translating gives CATSQRRGLYYEQYF.

On this clone itself: Because it lacks the conserved phenylalanine or tryptophan at the end, this CDR3 is likely a read error. The DNA is left out, because the CDR3 cannot be placed on it with certainty; the CDR3 is given as TCRdb lists it. This chain links TRBV9 with TRBJ2-7; no check of the table's D call, TRBD2, against the DNA was made. The CDR3 contains 13 residues when both ends are counted. Germline V gene sequence: CDR1 SGDLS, CDR2 YYNGEE. This chain's CDR3 is CASSVKVTPGLAA.

The chain is built from TRBV7-8 and TRBJ1-6; TRBD1 might be the D (6 bases). The CDR3 is 16 residues long. Germline V gene data show CDR1 as SGHVS and CDR2 as FQNEAQ. V dropped 8 bases and J dropped 0 bases, with 14 bases sitting between them. CDR3 protein: CASGGAGSSYNSPLHF. The CDR3 nucleotides read TGTGCCAGCGGGGGGGCGGGGAGCTCCTATAATTCACCCCTCCACTTT.